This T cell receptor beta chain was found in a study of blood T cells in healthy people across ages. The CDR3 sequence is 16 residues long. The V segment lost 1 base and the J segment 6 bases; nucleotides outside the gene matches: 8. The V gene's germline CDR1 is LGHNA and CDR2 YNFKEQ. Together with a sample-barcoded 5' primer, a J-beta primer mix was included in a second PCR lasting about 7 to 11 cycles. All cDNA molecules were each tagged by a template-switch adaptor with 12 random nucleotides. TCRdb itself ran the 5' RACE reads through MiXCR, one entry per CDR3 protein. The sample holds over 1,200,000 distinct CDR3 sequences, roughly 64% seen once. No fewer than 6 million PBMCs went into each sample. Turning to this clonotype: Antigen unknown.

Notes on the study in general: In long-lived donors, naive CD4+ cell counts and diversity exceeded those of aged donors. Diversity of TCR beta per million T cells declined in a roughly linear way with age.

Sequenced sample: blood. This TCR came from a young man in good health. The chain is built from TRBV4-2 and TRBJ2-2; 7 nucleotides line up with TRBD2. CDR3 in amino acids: CASSQVPAGESGELFF. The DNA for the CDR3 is TGTGCCAGCAGCCAAGTCCCTGCGGGAGAATCCGGGGAGCTGTTTTTT.